These 28 T cell receptor beta chains came from one sample sequenced in a study of blood T cell repertoires in COVID-19. Sequencing was performed with immunoSEQ multiplex PCR; in TCRdb, only in-frame clones are kept and a portion is missing. The sample carries some 43,000 clones, around 87% recorded once. Sequencing used peripheral blood. These receptors all come from a human donor in a cohort sampled during active COVID-19.

The CDR3 region has the DNA TGTGCCAGCTCCCGGGGGGATAATCAGCCCCAGCATTTT. It translates to CASSRGDNQPQHF. The V gene is TRBV12-3 or TRBV12-4, the J gene TRBJ1-5; D perhaps matches TRBD1 (5 bases). The CDR3 is 13 amino acids. The ends were cut back, 8 bases at V and 4 bases at J, with 12 bases in the middle.

The chain has TRBV6-4 and TRBJ2-1; 7 bases map to TRBD2. CDR3 size: 14 residues. After removal of 10 bases from V and 0 bases from J, the junction contained 6 bases not matched to a gene. Germline lookup yields CDR1 MRHNA and CDR2 SNTAGT. The CDR3 here is CANKTGGSYNEQFF. For the CDR3, the DNA is TGTGCCAACAAGACGGGAGGCTCCTACAATGAGCAGTTCTTC.

This rearrangement joins TRBV20-1 to TRBJ2-1; D perhaps matches TRBD2 (6 bases). The length of the CDR3 is 11 residues. Germline CDR1 DFQATT, CDR2 SNEGSKA (reference sequence). Trimming stripped 8 bases from V and 11 bases from J, with 16 bases between. In DNA form, the CDR3 reads TGCAGTCCAGGCGGCGGCGGGAAGCAGTTCTTC. Amino acid sequence: CSPGGGGKQFF.

This rearrangement joins TRBV25-1 to TRBJ1-1; 9 positions match TRBD1. Germline CDR1 reads MGHDK; CDR2 reads SYGVNS. After removal of 3 bases from V and 11 bases from J, the junction contained 4 bases not matched to a gene. The CDR3 runs 12 residues. The CDR3 sequence: CASSEDRGSAFF. In DNA, the CDR3 is TGTGCCAGCAGTGAGGACAGGGGCTCTGCTTTCTTT. Variable domain in full (rest from reference TRBV25-1 and TRBJ1-1): EADIYQTPRYLVIGTGKKITLECSQTMGHDKMYWYQQDPGMELHLIHYSYGVNSTEKGDLSSESTVSRIRTEHFPLTLESARPSHTSQYLCASSEDRGSAFFGQGTRLTVV.

The chain has TRBV29-1 and TRBJ2-2; D might be TRBD2 (5 bases). V was cut by 0 bases and J by 5 bases, with 7 bases left in between. In germline, CDR1 is SQVTM, CDR2 ANQGSEA. The CDR3 totals 13 residues. This CDR3 is CSVEDRGTGELFF. Written as DNA, the CDR3 is TGCAGCGTTGAAGATCGGGGAACCGGGGAGCTGTTTTTT.

This sequence joins TRBV28 and TRBJ2-7; D gene unclear. Germline V CDR1 and CDR2: MDHEN, SYDVKM. The CDR3 has 15 amino acids. V gave up 3 bases and J gave up 0 bases, with 12 bases separating them. For the CDR3, the DNA is TGTGCCAGCAGTTTTATTTTTACGAGCTCCTACGAGCAGTACTTC. Translation gives CASSFIFTSSYEQYF.

The chain employs TRBV5-1 and TRBJ2-2; tentatively, D is TRBD2 (7 bases). Trimming pared 3 bases from V and 3 bases from J, leaving 12 bases between. This CDR3 has 15 residues. Per germline, CDR1 SGHRS and CDR2 YFSETQ. CDR3 amino acids: CASSSRGGYTGELFF. As DNA, the CDR3 is TGCGCCAGCAGCTCTAGGGGGGGTTACACCGGGGAGCTGTTTTTT. The full variable domain, its missing parts supplied by reference TRBV5-1 and TRBJ2-2, is KAGVTQTPRYLIKTRGQQVTLSCSPISGHRSVSWYQQTPGQGLQFLFEYFSETQRNKGNFPGRFSGRQFSNSRSEMNVSTLELGDSALYLCASSSRGGYTGELFFGEGSRLTVL.

The chain joins TRBV3-1 (or the pseudogene TRBV3-2) to TRBJ2-2; D remains unclear. Germline V gives CDR1 LGHDT, CDR2 YNNKEL (reference sequence). The V gene lost 1 base and the J gene lost 3 bases, with 6 bases spanning the gap. This CDR3 is built from 14 residues. The CDR3 loop reads CASSQVSYTGELFF. Here the CDR3 DNA reads TGTGCCAGCAGCCAAGTTTCTTACACCGGGGAGCTGTTTTTT.

The V call is TRBV10-3, the J call TRBJ2-1; D might be TRBD1 (5 bases). This CDR3 region has 15 residues. Germline CDR1 reads ENHRY; CDR2 reads SYGVKD. Deletions cut 3 bases from V and 7 bases from J, with 16 bases between. The chain's CDR3 is CAISDRAGKYNEQFF. The CDR3 DNA reads as TGTGCCATCAGTGATCGGGCAGGGAAGTATAATGAGCAGTTCTTC.

The CDR3 region has the DNA TGTGCCAGCAATTCAGGACTAGCTCAGGCCGGGGAGCTGTTTTTT. It translates to CASNSGLAQAGELFF. The rearrangement uses TRBV2 and TRBJ2-2, with 8 positions matching TRBD2. Losses at the gene ends were 7 bases for V and 6 bases for J; bases not matched to a gene: 10. Germline V CDR1 and CDR2: SNHLY, FYNNEI. There are 15 residues in the CDR3.

The chain combines TRBV6-5 with TRBJ2-7, with a weak D call TRBD1 (5 bases). From germline, CDR1 is MNHEY and CDR2 SVGAGI. The CDR3 runs to 11 residues. Trimming took 8 bases from V and 7 from J, leaving 12 bases between them. The CDR3 DNA follows: TGTGCCAGCCTAGGGGCGCGAGAGCAGTACTTC. Protein sequence: CASLGAREQYF.

The chain recombines TRBV9 with TRBJ2-5; TRBD2 matches at 9 bases. V lost 0 bases and J lost 4; bases outside the gene matches: 10. CDR3 length: 17 amino acids. Germline V gene lookup returns CDR1 SGDLS and CDR2 YYNGEE. This CDR3 reads CASSVGVGGRAAETQYF. The CDR3 DNA is TGTGCCAGCAGCGTAGGGGTCGGCGGGAGGGCAGCAGAGACCCAGTACTTC.

DNA of the CDR3: TGCAGCGCCTACACTAGCGGGCGGACAGATACGCAGTATTTT. Protein: CSAYTSGRTDTQYF. The chain uses TRBV29-1 and TRBJ2-3; 9 bases line up with TRBD2. Germline V gives CDR1 SQVTM, CDR2 ANQGSEA. This CDR3 is 14 amino acids long. The V segment lost 7 bases and the J segment 3 bases; nucleotides outside the gene matches: 8.

V and J are TRBV19 and TRBJ1-5, with D perhaps TRBD1 (6 bases). The CDR3 has 15 amino acids. V gave up 6 bases and J gave up 5 bases, with 17 bases separating them. Per germline, CDR1 LNHDA and CDR2 SQIVND (reference sequence). The CDR3 sequence: CASSREGGVHQPQHF. Written as DNA, the CDR3 is TGTGCCAGTAGCCGGGAGGGGGGCGTCCATCAGCCCCAGCATTTT.

V is TRBV6-2 or TRBV6-3 and J is TRBJ1-5; TRBD1 is a possible D gene (6 bases). There are 16 residues in the CDR3. Germline values: CDR1 MNHEY, CDR2 SVGEGT. Deletions cut 0 bases from V and 4 bases from J, with 13 bases between. CDR3 residues: CASSYSGGAGNQPQHF. CDR3 nucleotides: TGTGCCAGCAGTTACTCGGGGGGGGCGGGTAATCAGCCCCAGCATTTT.

The chain has TRBV18 and TRBJ2-1, with a tentative D call TRBD1 (6 bases). Germline V gene data show CDR1 as KGHSH and CDR2 as LQKENI. V was shortened by 3 bases and J by 6 bases, with 15 bases between the two germline ends. CDR3 length: 15 amino acids. The CDR3 DNA reads TGTGCCAGCTCACCGGGGCAGGGGAGTTCCAATGAGCAGTTCTTC. This sequence encodes CASSPGQGSSNEQFF. Looking up the rest from reference TRBV18 and TRBJ2-1 gives the full variable domain: NAGVMQNPRHLVRRRGQEARLRCSPMKGHSHVYWYRQLPEEGLKFMVYLQKENIIDESGMPKERFSAEFPKEGPSILRIQQVVRGDSAAYFCASSPGQGSSNEQFFGPGTRLTVL.

CDR3 coding DNA: TGTGCCAGCAGGCAAGGGGCAGGGATTAGCTCCTACGAGCAGTACTTC. Translating gives CASRQGAGISSYEQYF. The V gene is TRBV2, the J gene TRBJ2-7, with a possible D match to TRBD1 (5 bases). Germline V CDR1 and CDR2: SNHLY, FYNNEI. CDR3 length: 16 residues. V was shortened by 6 bases and J by 0 bases, with 18 bases between the two germline ends.

V gene TRBV2 combines with J gene TRBJ2-7; 8 bases fit TRBD2. Germline-derived CDR1 and CDR2 are SNHLY and FYNNEI. The CDR3 is made up of 14 amino acids. The trim removed 3 bases at V and 3 bases at J, leaving 4 bases unmatched. The CDR3 loop is CASSDTSGYYEQYF. The DNA for the CDR3 is TGTGCCAGCAGTGATACTAGCGGCTACTACGAGCAGTACTTC.

The V and J genes are TRBV9 and TRBJ2-1; maybe TRBD2 (5 bases). Trimming left V 3 bases short and J 5 bases short, with 18 bases between. Per germline, CDR1 SGDLS and CDR2 YYNGEE. The CDR3 consists of 16 residues. CDR3 DNA: TGTGCCAGCAGCGACGCGACTAAGACTAACCACAATGAGCAGTTCTTC. Translation: CASSDATKTNHNEQFF. Filled out from reference TRBV9 and TRBJ2-1, the complete variable domain reads DSGVTQTPKHLITATGQRVTLRCSPRSGDLSVYWYQQSLDQGLQFLIQYYNGEERAKGNILERFSAQQFPDLHSELNLSSLELGDSALYFCASSDATKTNHNEQFFGPGTRLTVL.

This rearrangement joins TRBV24-1 to TRBJ2-1, with 7 positions matching TRBD1. This CDR3 contains 13 residues. Germline lookup yields CDR1 KGHDR and CDR2 SFDVKD. The V gene end was trimmed by 4 bases and the J gene end by 12 bases; junction bases not matched to a gene: 8. CDR3 DNA: TGTGCCACCAGTGACCCGGACAGGAACGGGCAGTTCTTC. Translation gives CATSDPDRNGQFF.

V gene TRBV6-5 combines with J gene TRBJ2-1; D unresolved. The CDR3 is 12 residues long. CDR1 MNHEY and CDR2 SVGAGI come from the germline V gene. V was cut by 8 bases and J by 3 bases, with 8 bases left in between. The CDR3 DNA reads as TGTGCCAGCTTTTCGGGCTACAATGAGCAGTTCTTC. This translates into CASFSGYNEQFF.

The chain links TRBV27 to TRBJ2-7, with TRBD2 matching 8 bases. This CDR3 is 15 amino acids long. In germline, CDR1 is MNHEY, CDR2 SMNVEV (reference sequence). The V and J ends lost 0 bases and 3 bases, in that order; junction bases with no gene match: 4. For the CDR3, the DNA is TGTGCCAGCAGTTTATCGGGACTAGGTTACTACGAGCAGTACTTC. It yields the protein CASSLSGLGYYEQYF.

This clone was counted a single time. This chain joins TRBV14 and TRBJ2-7; 7 bases line up with TRBD1. CDR3 length: 15 amino acids. The trim removed 0 bases at V and 3 bases at J, leaving 5 bases unmatched. Germline CDR1 reads SGHDN; CDR2 reads FVKESK. DNA for the CDR3: TGTGCCAGCAGCCAAGATAGAGGACAGGTCTACGAGCAGTACTTC. Its translation: CASSQDRGQVYEQYF. Based on the CDR3 plus reference TRBV14 and TRBJ2-7, the full variable domain is EAGVTQFPSHSVIEKGQTVTLRCDPISGHDNLYWYRRVMGKEIKFLLHFVKESKQDESGMPNNRFLAERTGGTYSTLKVQPAELEDSGVYFCASSQDRGQVYEQYFGPGTRLTVT.

The chain carries TRBV25-1 and TRBJ1-3; D is uncertain. The CDR3 consists of 17 residues. V was trimmed by 11 bases and J by 2 bases, leaving 25 bases between them. Germline V gene sequence: CDR1 MGHDK, CDR2 SYGVNS. CDR3 sequence: CASAPVYSTLTGNTIYF. The CDR3 nucleotides are TGTGCCTCGGCCCCAGTTTACTCGACACTGACTGGAAACACCATATATTTT.

This sequence joins TRBV10-3 and TRBJ2-3, with TRBD2 as a possible D gene (5 bases). Trimming took 8 bases from V and 6 from J, leaving 18 bases between them. This CDR3 spans 14 amino acids. In germline, CDR1 is ENHRY, CDR2 SYGVKD. The CDR3 spells CAIGYPTTRDTQYF. CDR3 in DNA: TGTGCCATCGGATACCCGACTACCCGGGATACGCAGTATTTT.

The chain couples TRBV9 to TRBJ1-2; tentatively, D is TRBD1 (6 bases). Between the trimmed V and J ends, which lost 3 bases and 4 bases, there was a span of 10 bases. The CDR3 length is 13 residues. Germline V gene lookup returns CDR1 SGDLS and CDR2 YYNGEE. In DNA form, the CDR3 reads TGTGCCAGCAGCGCGGACAGTCTCTATGGCTACACCTTC. Protein: CASSADSLYGYTF.

This rearrangement joins TRBV3-1 (or the pseudogene TRBV3-2) to TRBJ2-7; 9 positions agree with TRBD2. V dropped 3 bases and J dropped 7; count of bases not matched to a gene: 10. The V gene's germline CDR1 is LGHDT and CDR2 YNNKEL (reference sequence). The CDR3 is made up of 15 amino acids. Here the CDR3 reads CASSQGAGGRWEQYF. CDR3 coding DNA: TGTGCCAGCAGCCAGGGAGCGGGAGGAAGGTGGGAGCAGTACTTC.

This clone was detected once. In DNA form, the CDR3 reads TGTGCCAGCAGCGGACTATTGGGCGAGCAGTACTTC. It specifies CASSGLLGEQYF. This chain uses TRBV7-9 with TRBJ2-7; perhaps TRBD2 as D (6 bases). V was pared by 5 bases and J by 6 bases, with 11 bases between. The germline V gene has CDR1 SEHNR and CDR2 FQNEAQ (reference sequence). CDR3 size: 12 residues.